Sequencing of this TCR beta chain was carried out in a study of CD8 T cells in Susac syndrome. About the study: Treatment status at blood draw for the Susac syndrome patients was therapy-naive, corticosteroids, or intravenous immunoglobulin alone.

Random hexamers served to reverse transcribe roughly 0.45 to 1 ug RNA. Using its own MiXCR run on the immunoSEQ multiplex PCR reads, TCRdb lists one record per CDR3 protein. The sample has approximately 180,000 distinct CDR3 sequences, 91% seen once; the top ten hold approximately 0.09%. This CDR3 is built from 14 residues. V was trimmed by 1 base and J by 5 bases, leaving 11 bases between them. Germline values: CDR1 SGHDN, CDR2 FVKESK. The sequenced target, TCR beta, came from blood CD8+ and CD4+ T cells. Patients with Susac syndrome met diagnostic criteria that were recently defined for definite or probable disease. FACS enriched CD8+ TEMRA cells, while bulk CD8+ and CD4+ were negatively isolated.

Sequencing was carried out using CD4+ T cells from PBMCs. This chain connects TRBV14 to TRBJ2-5, with D perhaps TRBD1 (5 bases). The clonotype originates from a human donor with Susac syndrome. The CDR3 loop reads CASSQGQLRETQYF. The CDR3 bases are TGTGCCAGCAGCCAAGGACAGTTGAGGGAGACCCAGTACTTC. Combining the CDR3 with reference TRBV14 and TRBJ2-5 gives the whole variable domain EAGVTQFPSHSVIEKGQTVTLRCDPISGHDNLYWYRRVMGKEIKFLLHFVKESKQDESGMPNNRFLAERTGGTYSTLKVQPAELEDSGVYFCASSQGQLRETQYFGPGTRLLVL.